The present T cell receptor beta chain was sequenced within a study of T cells in localized non-small cell lung cancer. The germline gives CDR1 SQVTM, CDR2 ANQGSEA. The CDR3 is 16 residues long. The ends lost 4 bases at V and 1 base at J; junction bases unmatched: 8. The protocol was immunoSEQ multiplex PCR, while the TCRdb copy is restricted to in-frame clones and leaves out a portion. The table includes 900 to 1,200 clones, roughly 17% detected once. With respect to this clone: Antigen: not known.

Broader study findings: Adjacent lung tissue had a median around 50 of the top 100 clones found in the tumor.

Sequencing used lung tumor tissue, obtained before any cancer treatment. The receptor's source is a woman between 35 and 75 years old with stage II lung adenocarcinoma. The chain uses TRBV29-1 and TRBJ1-5; 9 nucleotides agree with TRBD1. In DNA, the CDR3 is TGCAGCGTTGGGGAAACAGGGGGCCTCAGCAATCAGCCCCAGCATTTT. Translating gives CSVGETGGLSNQPQHF. The variable domain in full, with the rest retrieved from reference TRBV29-1 and TRBJ1-5, is SAVISQKPSRDICQRGTSLTIQCQVDSQVTMMFWYRQQPGQSLTLIATANQGSEATYESGFVIDKFPISRPNLTFSTLTVSNMSPEDSSIYLCSVGETGGLSNQPQHFGDGTRLSIL.